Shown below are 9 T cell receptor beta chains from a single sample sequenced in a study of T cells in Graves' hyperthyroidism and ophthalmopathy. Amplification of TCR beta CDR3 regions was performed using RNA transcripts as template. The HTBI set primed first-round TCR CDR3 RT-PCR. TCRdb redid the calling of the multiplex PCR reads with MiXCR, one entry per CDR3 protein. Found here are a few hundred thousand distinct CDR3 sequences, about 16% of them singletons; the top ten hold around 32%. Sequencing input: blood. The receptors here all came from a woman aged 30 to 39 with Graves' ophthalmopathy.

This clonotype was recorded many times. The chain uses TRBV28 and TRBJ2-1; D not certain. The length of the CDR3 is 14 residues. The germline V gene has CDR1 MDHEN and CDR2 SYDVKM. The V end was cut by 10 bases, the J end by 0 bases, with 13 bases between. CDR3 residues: CAIGRPSSYNEQFF. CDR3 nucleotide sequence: TGTGCCATAGGACGTCCAAGCTCCTACAATGAGCAGTTCTTC.

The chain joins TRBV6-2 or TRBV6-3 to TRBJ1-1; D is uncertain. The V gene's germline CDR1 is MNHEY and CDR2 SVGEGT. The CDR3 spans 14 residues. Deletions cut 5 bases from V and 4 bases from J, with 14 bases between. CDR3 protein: CASSVTEEGTEAFF. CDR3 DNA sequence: TGTGCCAGCAGTGTAACAGAAGAGGGCACTGAAGCTTTCTTT.

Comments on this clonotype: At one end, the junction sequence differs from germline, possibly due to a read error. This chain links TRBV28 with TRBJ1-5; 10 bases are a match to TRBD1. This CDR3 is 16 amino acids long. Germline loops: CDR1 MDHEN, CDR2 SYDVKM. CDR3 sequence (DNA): TGTGCCGGCAGTTCCTCCTCGACAGGGGGCTATCAGCCCCAGCATTTT. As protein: CAGSSSSTGGYQPQHF.

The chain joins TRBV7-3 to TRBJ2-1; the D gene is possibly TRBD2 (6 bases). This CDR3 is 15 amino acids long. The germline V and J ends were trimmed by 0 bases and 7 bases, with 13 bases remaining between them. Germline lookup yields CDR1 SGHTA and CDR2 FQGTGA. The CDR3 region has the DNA TGTGCCAGCAGCTTAACGGGACTCCCTGGTAATGAGCAGTTCTTC. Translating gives CASSLTGLPGNEQFF.

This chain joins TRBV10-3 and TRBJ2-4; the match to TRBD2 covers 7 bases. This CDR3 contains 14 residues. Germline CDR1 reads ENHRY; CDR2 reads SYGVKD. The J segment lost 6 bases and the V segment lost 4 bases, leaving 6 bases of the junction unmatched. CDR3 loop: CAISGTSEGNIQYF. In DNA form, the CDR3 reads TGTGCCATCAGTGGTACTAGCGAAGGAAACATTCAGTACTTC.

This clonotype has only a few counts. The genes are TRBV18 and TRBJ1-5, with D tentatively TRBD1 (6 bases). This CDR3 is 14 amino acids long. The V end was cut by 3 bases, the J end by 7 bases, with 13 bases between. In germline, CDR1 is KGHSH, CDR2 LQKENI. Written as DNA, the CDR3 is TGTGCCAGCTCACCGCCAGGGGAAAGGCAGCCCCAGCATTTT. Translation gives CASSPPGERQPQHF.

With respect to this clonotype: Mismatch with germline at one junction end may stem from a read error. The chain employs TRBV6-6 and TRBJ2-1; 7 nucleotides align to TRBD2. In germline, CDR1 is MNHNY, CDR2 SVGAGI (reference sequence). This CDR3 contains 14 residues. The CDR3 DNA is TGTGCCAGCAGTTACTCGAGACTAGCCAATGCGCAGTTCTTC. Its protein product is CASSYSRLANAQFF.

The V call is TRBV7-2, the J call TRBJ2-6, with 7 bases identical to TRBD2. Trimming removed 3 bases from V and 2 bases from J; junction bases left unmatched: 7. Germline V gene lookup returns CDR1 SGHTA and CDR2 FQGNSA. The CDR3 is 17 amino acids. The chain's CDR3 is CASSLAGVTAGANVLTF. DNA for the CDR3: TGTGCCAGCAGCTTGGCGGGAGTAACTGCTGGGGCCAACGTCCTGACTTTC.

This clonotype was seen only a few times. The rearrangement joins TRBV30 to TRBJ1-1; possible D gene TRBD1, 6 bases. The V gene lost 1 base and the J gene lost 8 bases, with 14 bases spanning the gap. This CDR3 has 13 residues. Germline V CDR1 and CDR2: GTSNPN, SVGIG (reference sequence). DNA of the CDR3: TGTGCCTGGAGTGGGTGGGACACCGTCGAAGCTTTCTTT. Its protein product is CAWSGWDTVEAFF.